This T cell receptor beta chain was obtained from a study of T cells in Graves' hyperthyroidism and ophthalmopathy. This clonotype was observed many times. From RNA transcripts, TCR beta CDR3 regions were amplified. In the first-round RT-PCR of the TCR CDR3, the HTBI primer set was used. TCRdb reprocessed the multiplex PCR reads with MiXCR, giving one entry per CDR3 protein. The sample carries more than 500,000 distinct CDR3 sequences, 15% to 20% recorded once. The CDR3 has 18 amino acids. CDR1 is SGHTA, CDR2 FQGNSA, per germline. V trimming: 4 bases; J trimming: 3 bases; junction bases outside the gene matches: 16.

This receptor was taken from a woman in her twenties or thirties with Graves' ophthalmopathy. Input material: blood. The chain joins TRBV7-2 to TRBJ2-3; 7 bases line up with TRBD2. Here the CDR3 DNA reads TGTGCCAGCAGCTCGAAACTCCTAGCGGCCAAGAGGACAGATACGCAGTATTTT. Its translation: CASSSKLLAAKRTDTQYF.